The clone carrying this T cell receptor (beta chain) was detected many times. The antigen remains unidentified. A single record per CDR3 protein comes from TCRdb applying MiXCR to the 5' RACE reads. Here the sample spans approximately 520,000 distinct CDR3 sequences, about 5.4% being singletons. The data are from a study of CD8 T cells in ankylosing spondylitis. Study-wide results and limits: Researchers report that disease-linked clones proved CD8+ and relatively rare in peripheral blood. Made up of eight highly homologous variants, a TCR beta motif appeared characteristic of ankylosing spondylitis blood.

The sample consisted of blood, either unsorted or a sorted T cell fraction (not recorded which). The source is a male donor with ankylosing spondylitis.

The CDR3 region is CASSKRAGGYEQYF. In nucleotides, the CDR3 is TGTGCCAGCAGCAAACGGGCAGGGGGCTACGAGCAGTACTTC. V usage is TRBV7-2 and J usage is TRBJ2-7, with TRBD1 identical over 7 bases. The CDR3 runs to 14 residues. The J segment lost 3 bases and the V segment lost 5 bases, leaving 7 bases of the junction unmatched. CDR1 is SGHTA, CDR2 FQGNSA, per germline.